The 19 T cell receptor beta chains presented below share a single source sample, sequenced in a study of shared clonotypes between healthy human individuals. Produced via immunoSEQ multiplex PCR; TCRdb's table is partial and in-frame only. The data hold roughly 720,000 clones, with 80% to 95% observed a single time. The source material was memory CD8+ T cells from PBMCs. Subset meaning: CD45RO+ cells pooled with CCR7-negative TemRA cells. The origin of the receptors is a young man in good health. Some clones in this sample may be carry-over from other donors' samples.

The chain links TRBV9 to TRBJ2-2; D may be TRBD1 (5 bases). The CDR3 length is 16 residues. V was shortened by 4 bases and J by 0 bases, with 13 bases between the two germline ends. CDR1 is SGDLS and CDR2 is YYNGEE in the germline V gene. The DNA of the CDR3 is TGTGCCAGCAGCCCCAGGGCGCGGACGAACACCGGGGAGCTGTTTTTT. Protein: CASSPRARTNTGELFF.

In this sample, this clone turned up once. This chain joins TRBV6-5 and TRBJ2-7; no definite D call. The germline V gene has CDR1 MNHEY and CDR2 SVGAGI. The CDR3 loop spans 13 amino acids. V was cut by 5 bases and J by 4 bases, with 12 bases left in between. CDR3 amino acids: CASSRHMTYEQYF. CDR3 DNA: TGTGCCAGCAGTCGACATATGACGTACGAGCAGTACTTC.

CDR3 residues: CASSLLGLANEQFF. CDR3 coding DNA: TGTGCCAGCAGTTTGCTAGGACTGGCGAATGAGCAGTTCTTC. The chain employs TRBV28 and TRBJ2-1, with D perhaps matching TRBD2 (5 bases). Germline lookup yields CDR1 MDHEN and CDR2 SYDVKM. The ends were cut back, 3 bases at V and 7 bases at J, with 13 bases in the middle. This CDR3 region has 14 residues.

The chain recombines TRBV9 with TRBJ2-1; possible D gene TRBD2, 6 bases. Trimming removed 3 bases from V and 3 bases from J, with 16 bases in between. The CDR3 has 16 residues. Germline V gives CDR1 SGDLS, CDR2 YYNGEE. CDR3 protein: CASSAPTGLLYNEQFF. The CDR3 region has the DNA TGTGCCAGCAGCGCACCAACGGGACTCCTCTACAATGAGCAGTTCTTC. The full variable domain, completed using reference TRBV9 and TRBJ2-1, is DSGVTQTPKHLITATGQRVTLRCSPRSGDLSVYWYQQSLDQGLQFLIQYYNGEERAKGNILERFSAQQFPDLHSELNLSSLELGDSALYFCASSAPTGLLYNEQFFGPGTRLTVL.

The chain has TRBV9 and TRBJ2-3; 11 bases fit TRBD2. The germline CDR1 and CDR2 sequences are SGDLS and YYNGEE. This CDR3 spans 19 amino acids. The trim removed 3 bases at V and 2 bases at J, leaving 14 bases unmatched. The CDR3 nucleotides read TGTGCCAGCAGCGCTCATCGGACTAGCGGGCCGGTCGCCACAGATACGCAGTATTTT. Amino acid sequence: CASSAHRTSGPVATDTQYF.

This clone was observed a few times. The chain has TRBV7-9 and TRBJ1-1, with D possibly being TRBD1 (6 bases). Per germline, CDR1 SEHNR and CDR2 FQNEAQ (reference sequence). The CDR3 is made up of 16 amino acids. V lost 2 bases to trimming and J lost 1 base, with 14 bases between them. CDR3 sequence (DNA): TGTGCCAGCAGCTTACGAGTACAGGGAACGAACACTGAAGCTTTCTTT. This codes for CASSLRVQGTNTEAFF.

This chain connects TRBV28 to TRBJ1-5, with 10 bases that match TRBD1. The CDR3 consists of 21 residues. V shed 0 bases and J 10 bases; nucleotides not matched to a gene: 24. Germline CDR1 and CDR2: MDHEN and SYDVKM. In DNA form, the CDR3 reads TGTGCCAGCAGTTTATGGAACCTTGGGACAGGGGCCTTCACCAGAATCGAACCCCAGCATTTT. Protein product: CASSLWNLGTGAFTRIEPQHF.

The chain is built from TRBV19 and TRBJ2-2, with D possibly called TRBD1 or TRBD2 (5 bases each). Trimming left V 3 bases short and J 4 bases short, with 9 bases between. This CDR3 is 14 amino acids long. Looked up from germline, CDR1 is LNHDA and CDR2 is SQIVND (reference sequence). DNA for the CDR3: TGTGCCAGTAGTATGGGGGAAGGCACCGGGGAGCTGTTTTTT. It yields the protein CASSMGEGTGELFF.

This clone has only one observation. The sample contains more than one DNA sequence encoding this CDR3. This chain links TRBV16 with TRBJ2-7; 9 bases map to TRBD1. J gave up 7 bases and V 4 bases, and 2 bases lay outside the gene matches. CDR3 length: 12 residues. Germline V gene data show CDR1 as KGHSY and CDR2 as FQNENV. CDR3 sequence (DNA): TGTGCCAGCAGCCCCGGGACAGGGGAGCAGTACTTC. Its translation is CASSPGTGEQYF.

CDR3 DNA sequence: TGTGCCAGCAGCGTAGAGGACTCCTACGAGCAGTACTTC. Its protein product is CASSVEDSYEQYF. This chain joins TRBV9 and TRBJ2-7; D is undetermined. Trimming left V 0 bases short and J 0 bases short, with 4 bases between. Germline CDR1 is SGDLS and CDR2 is YYNGEE. This CDR3 is built from 13 residues.

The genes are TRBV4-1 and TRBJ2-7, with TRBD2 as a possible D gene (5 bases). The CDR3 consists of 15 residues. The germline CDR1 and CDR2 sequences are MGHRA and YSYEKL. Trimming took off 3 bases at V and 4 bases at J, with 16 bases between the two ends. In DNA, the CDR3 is TGCGCCAGCAGCCATGCCGCGCGGACTTCGTACGAGCAGTACTTC. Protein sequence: CASSHAARTSYEQYF.

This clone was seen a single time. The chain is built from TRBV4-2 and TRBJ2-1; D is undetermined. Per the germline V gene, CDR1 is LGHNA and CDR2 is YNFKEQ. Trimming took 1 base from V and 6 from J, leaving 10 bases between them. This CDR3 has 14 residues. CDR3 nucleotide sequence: TGTGCCAGCAGCCAAGTCAGGTGGGGCAATGAGCAGTTCTTC. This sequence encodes CASSQVRWGNEQFF.

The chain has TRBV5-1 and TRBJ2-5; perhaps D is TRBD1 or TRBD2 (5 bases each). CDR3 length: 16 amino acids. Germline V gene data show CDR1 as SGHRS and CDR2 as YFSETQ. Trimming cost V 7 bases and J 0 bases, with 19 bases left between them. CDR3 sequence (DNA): TGCGCCAGCTCTGAAGCGGTCAGGGCGTACCAAGAGACCCAGTACTTC. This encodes CASSEAVRAYQETQYF.

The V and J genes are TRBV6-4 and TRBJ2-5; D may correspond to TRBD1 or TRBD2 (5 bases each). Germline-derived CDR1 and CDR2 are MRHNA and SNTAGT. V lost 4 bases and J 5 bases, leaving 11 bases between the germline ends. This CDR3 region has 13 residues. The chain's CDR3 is CASSVGRGETQYF. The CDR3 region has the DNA TGTGCCAGCAGTGTGGGGCGCGGGGAGACCCAGTACTTC.

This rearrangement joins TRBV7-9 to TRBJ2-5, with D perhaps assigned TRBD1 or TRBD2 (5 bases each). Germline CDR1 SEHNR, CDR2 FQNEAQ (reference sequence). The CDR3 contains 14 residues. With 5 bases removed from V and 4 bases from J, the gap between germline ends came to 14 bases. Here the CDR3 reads CASSPGTAPETQYF. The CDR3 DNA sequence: TGTGCCAGCAGCCCGGGGACCGCCCCAGAGACCCAGTACTTC.

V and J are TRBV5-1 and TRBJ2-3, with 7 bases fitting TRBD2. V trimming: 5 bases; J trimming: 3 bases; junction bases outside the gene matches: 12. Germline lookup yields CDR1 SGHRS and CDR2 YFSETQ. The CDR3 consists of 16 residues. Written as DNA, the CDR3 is TGCGCCAGCAGACCCTATAGCGGGTCTAGAACAGATACGCAGTATTTT. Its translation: CASRPYSGSRTDTQYF.

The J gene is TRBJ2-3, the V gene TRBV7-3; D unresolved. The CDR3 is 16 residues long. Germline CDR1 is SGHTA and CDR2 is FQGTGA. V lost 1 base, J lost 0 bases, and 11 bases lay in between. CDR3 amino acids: CASSLKLPGSTDTQYF. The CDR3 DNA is TGTGCCAGCAGCTTAAAATTGCCCGGGAGCACAGATACGCAGTATTTT.

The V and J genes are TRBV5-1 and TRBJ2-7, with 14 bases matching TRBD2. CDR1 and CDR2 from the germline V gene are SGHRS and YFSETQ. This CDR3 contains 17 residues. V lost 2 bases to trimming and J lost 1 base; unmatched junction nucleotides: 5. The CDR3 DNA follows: TGCGCCAGCAGCTTCCCGGGACTAGCGGGGGCGTCCTACGAGCAGTACTTC. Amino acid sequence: CASSFPGLAGASYEQYF.

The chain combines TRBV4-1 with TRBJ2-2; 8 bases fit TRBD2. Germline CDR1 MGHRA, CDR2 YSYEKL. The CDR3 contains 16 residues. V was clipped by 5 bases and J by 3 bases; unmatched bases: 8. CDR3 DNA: TGCGCCAGCAGCTACGTGACTAGCGCGGACACCGGGGAGCTGTTTTTT. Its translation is CASSYVTSADTGELFF.